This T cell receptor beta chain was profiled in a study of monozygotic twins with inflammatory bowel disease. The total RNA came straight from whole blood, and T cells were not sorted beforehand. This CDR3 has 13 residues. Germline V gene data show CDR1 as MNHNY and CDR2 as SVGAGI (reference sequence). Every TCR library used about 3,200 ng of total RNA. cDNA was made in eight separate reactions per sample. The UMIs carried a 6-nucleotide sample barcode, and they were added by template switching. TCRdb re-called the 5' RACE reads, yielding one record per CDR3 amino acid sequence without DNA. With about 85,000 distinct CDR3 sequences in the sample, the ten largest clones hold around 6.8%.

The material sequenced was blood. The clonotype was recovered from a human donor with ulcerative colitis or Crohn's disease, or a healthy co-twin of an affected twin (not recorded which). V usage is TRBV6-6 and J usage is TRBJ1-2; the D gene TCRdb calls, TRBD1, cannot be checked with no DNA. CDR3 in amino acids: CASSSMDSYGYTF.